The source of this TCR beta chain is a study of CD8 T cells in ankylosing spondylitis. Study-level points and caveats: The study looked at matched synovial fluid samples from ankylosing spondylitis patients. Disease-linked clones were reported to be significantly enriched there.

Each CDR3 protein is one row after TCRdb ran MiXCR on the 5' RACE reads. The sample has 300,000 to 350,000 distinct CDR3 sequences; around 10% are singletons. The germline V and J ends were trimmed by 2 bases and 5 bases, with 13 bases remaining between them. CDR3 length: 14 amino acids. This clonotype was counted many times. No antigen is known for it. The TCR sequence derives from a female donor with ankylosing spondylitis or in good health (not recorded which). Sequenced material: blood, either unsorted or a sorted T cell fraction (not recorded which). This chain joins TRBV12-3 or TRBV12-4 and TRBJ2-7; D possibly corresponds to TRBD2 (6 bases). The DNA for the CDR3 is TGTGCCAGCAGTTTATCAGCCGGGAGAGACGAGCAGTACTTC. Encoded protein: CASSLSAGRDEQYF.